This entry describes one T cell receptor (beta chain). No antigen is known for it. Per-base quality was not reported, and no clone a single base away is much larger than it. V loses 0 bases, J loses 4 bases, and the germline ends lie 10 bases apart. CDR1 and CDR2, per the germline V gene, are SGHAT and FQNNGV. Reading from cysteine to phenylalanine, the CDR3 counts 15 amino acids. The entry retains the CDR3 DNA only, 45 bases that are in frame from base 1. Patients with autoimmune disease history or receiving systemic immunosuppression were excluded from the trial. Peripheral blood for TCR sequencing was drawn from every dose cohort at baseline, at cycle 4 day 1 and at cycle 7 day 1. The samples were drawn from a first-in-human, open-label, multicenter phase I dose-escalation trial of ivuxolimab. The trial enrolled adults with locally advanced or metastatic head and neck squamous cell, hepatocellular, melanoma or renal cell carcinoma. Before TCR sequencing, CD4+ T cells and CD8+ T cells were sorted from peripheral blood as separate populations.

The sample is drawn from a study of OX40 agonist ivuxolimab in advanced cancers. Background on the whole study: The costimulatory receptor OX40 (CD134) was targeted by ivuxolimab, a fully human IgG2 agonistic monoclonal antibody. The point of sequencing TCRbeta in the periphery was to test whether ivuxolimab changed TCR sequence diversity and drove clonal T-cell expansion. Intravenous ivuxolimab was administered to patients every 2 weeks at six dose levels: 0.01, 0.1, 0.3, 1.5, 3 and 10 mg/kg. Of the roughly 53 patients in dose escalation, 19 had hepatocellular carcinoma, about 15 had melanoma, 9 had renal cell carcinoma and 9 had head and neck cancer. Partial responses were achieved by three dose-escalation patients, of whom one had hepatocellular carcinoma and two had cutaneous melanoma. The paper describes the monotherapy dose-escalation part (N of about 52 patients) of the phase I trial of ivuxolimab. In the dose-escalation cohort, roughly 80% of patients were male, and the mean age was roughly 60 years, with a range of roughly 23 to 85. Prior anti-PD-1, anti-PD-L1 or anti-CTLA-4 therapy was permitted, and checkpoint inhibitors had been received by more than 35% of dose-escalation patients. The full study reports these points: In the 0.1-3.0 mg/kg groups, partial responders were among the patients with the lowest normalized peripheral clonal expansion, particularly in CD8+ T cells. At doses from 0.1 to 3.0 mg/kg, clonal expansion was seen in both CD4+ and CD8+ blood T cells between baseline and week 6. After ivuxolimab, more expanded clones were found on average in CD8+ T cells than in CD4+ T cells. The antigen specificity of the clonally expanded peripheral T cells was not determined. Low levels of normalized T-cell clonal expansion were also seen in some nonresponding patients.

Genomic DNA was extracted from sorted cells for sequencing of the TCRbeta CDR3 region. The immunoSEQ Assay was used to sequence the TCRbeta CDR3 regions. The immuneACCESS repertoire file appears here via TCRdb, limited to in-frame rearrangements. These files lack a portion of the clones; in checked studies, under half of the deficit traces to unresolved V genes, and the cause of the others is not known. Recorded for this sample are 70,000 or so clones; roughly 88% of them occurred a single time. The ten largest clones add up to under 3% of the sample. This clonotype was sampled from an adult with an advanced solid tumor such as melanoma, head and neck, liver or kidney cancer. The chain joins TRBV11-2 to TRBJ1-5, with the D gene too uncertain to name. The sample here was CD4+ or CD8+ T cells sorted from blood, taken in a trial of the OX40 agonist ivuxolimab. The nucleotide sequence is given as TGTGCCAGCAGCTTAGAAGCAGGACCGAATCAGCCCCAGCATTTT. The translation is CASSLEAGPNQPQHF. Extended through the reference TRBV11-2 and TRBJ1-5 proteins, this CDR3 yields the full variable domain: EAGVAQSPRYKIIEKRQSVAFWCNPISGHATLYWYQQILGQGPKLLIQFQNNGVVDDSQLPKDRFSAERLKGVDSTLKIQPAKLEDSAVYLCASSLEAGPNQPQHFGDGTRLSIL.